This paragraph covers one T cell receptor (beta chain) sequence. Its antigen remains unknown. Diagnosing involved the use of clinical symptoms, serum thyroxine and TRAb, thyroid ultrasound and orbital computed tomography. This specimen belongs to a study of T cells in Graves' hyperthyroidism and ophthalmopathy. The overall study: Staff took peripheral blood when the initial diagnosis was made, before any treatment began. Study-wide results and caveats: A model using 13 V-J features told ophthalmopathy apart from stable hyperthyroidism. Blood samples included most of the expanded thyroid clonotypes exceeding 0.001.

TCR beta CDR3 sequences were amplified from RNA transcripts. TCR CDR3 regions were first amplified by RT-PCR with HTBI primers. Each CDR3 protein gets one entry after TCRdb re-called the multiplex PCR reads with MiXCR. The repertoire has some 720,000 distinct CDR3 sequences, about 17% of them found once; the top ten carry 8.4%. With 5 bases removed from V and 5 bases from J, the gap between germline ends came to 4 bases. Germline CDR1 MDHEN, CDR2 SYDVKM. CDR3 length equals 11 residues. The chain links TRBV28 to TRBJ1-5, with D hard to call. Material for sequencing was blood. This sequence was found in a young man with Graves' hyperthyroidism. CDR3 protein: CASSRYQPQHF. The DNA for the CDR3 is TGTGCCAGCAGTCGATATCAGCCCCAGCATTTT.